Below, 16 T cell receptor beta chains from the same sample are listed, as sequenced in a study of PD-1 blockade in classical Hodgkin lymphoma (TCRdb year 2020). The library was made by the immunoSEQ multiplex PCR assay. What TCRdb holds here is the immuneACCESS table cut down to in-frame rearrangements. Part of the clones is not present; checked against another copy, under half of the missing clones reflect an unresolved V gene, and the others are unexplained. This sample has under 40,000 clones in its table, and 88% of those were observed once. The leading ten clones occupy 0.95% to 1.5% of the sample. The time point label on this specimen signifies: newly diagnosed, previously untreated cHL patient sample. Using a Miltenyi CD4+ T cell isolation kit, CD4+ T cells were purified from thawed PBMCs through magnetic negative selection. The sample was CD4+ T cells from blood. Source of these receptors: a human donor with classical Hodgkin lymphoma.

The chain employs TRBV30 and TRBJ1-2; D remains ambiguous. Looked up from germline, CDR1 is GTSNPN and CDR2 is SVGIG (reference sequence). V was cut by 4 bases and J by 2 bases, with 11 bases left in between. The CDR3 sequence is 13 residues long. CDR3 nucleotide sequence: TGTGCCTGGATGAATCTTAAGAACTATGGCTACACCTTC. It encodes CAWMNLKNYGYTF.

DNA of the CDR3: TGTGCCAGCAGTTTTGGCAATGAGCAGTTCTTC. The encoded protein is CASSFGNEQFF. This chain uses TRBV2 with TRBJ2-1; D is unclear. The germline gives CDR1 SNHLY, CDR2 FYNNEI. Between the trimmed V and J ends, which lost 5 bases and 6 bases, there was a span of 5 bases. This CDR3 region has 11 residues.

The chain carries TRBV4-2 and TRBJ2-2; D is ambiguous. Deletions cut 1 base from V and 7 bases from J, with 13 bases between. The CDR3 spans 15 residues. CDR1 is LGHNA and CDR2 is YNFKEQ in the germline V gene. The CDR3 is CASSQAEPPRGELFF. The CDR3 region has the DNA TGTGCCAGCAGCCAAGCGGAGCCCCCTCGCGGGGAGCTGTTTTTT.

The J gene is TRBJ2-3, the V gene TRBV7-6; TRBD1 agrees at 8 bases. Trimming cost V 0 bases and J 3 bases; bases outside gene matches: 8. The CDR3 runs to 17 residues. CDR1 and CDR2 from the germline V gene are SGHVS and FNYEAQ. The CDR3 sequence is CASSLASGQGGTDTQYF. In DNA form, the CDR3 reads TGTGCCAGCAGCTTAGCGAGCGGACAGGGTGGAACAGATACGCAGTATTTT.

The rearrangement uses TRBV5-8 and TRBJ2-5; no clear D. The CDR3 extends over 14 amino acids. Per the germline V gene, CDR1 is SGHTS and CDR2 is YDEGEE. V was cut by 1 base and J by 2 bases, with 9 bases left in between. The CDR3 DNA reads TGTGCCAGCAGCTTGTCGCGACCGCAAGAGACCCAGTACTTC. As protein: CASSLSRPQETQYF. Drawing the rest from reference TRBV5-8 and TRBJ2-5, the complete variable domain is EAGVTQSPTHLIKTRGQQATLRCSPISGHTSVYWYQQALGLGLQFLLWYDEGEERNRGNFPPRFSGRQFPNYSSELNVNALELEDSALYLCASSLSRPQETQYFGPGTRLLVL.

The CDR3 bases are TGTGCCAGTAGTAGGGACAGGTCAGGGGCAGAAGAGACCCAGTACTTC. This gives the protein CASSRDRSGAEETQYF. The rearrangement links TRBV19 to TRBJ2-5; 8 bases line up with TRBD1. V trimming: 4 bases; J trimming: 3 bases; junction bases outside the gene matches: 10. Germline CDR1 is LNHDA and CDR2 is SQIVND (reference sequence). There are 16 residues in the CDR3. Variable domain in full (rest from reference TRBV19 and TRBJ2-5): DGGITQSPKYLFRKEGQNVTLSCEQNLNHDAMYWYRQDPGQGLRLIYYSQIVNDFQKGDIAEGYSVSREKKESFPLTVTSAQKNPTAFYLCASSRDRSGAEETQYFGPGTRLLVL.

DNA for the CDR3: TGTGCCACCAGCAACCCGGGACAGGGGTTCACCGGGGAGCTGTTTTTT. It is translated as CATSNPGQGFTGELFF. V is TRBV15 and J is TRBJ2-2; 10 nucleotides line up with TRBD1. This CDR3 is built from 16 residues. CDR1 LNHNV and CDR2 YYDKDF come from the germline V gene (reference sequence). V gave up 4 bases and J gave up 4 bases; unmatched junction bases: 6. Supplemented by reference TRBV15 and TRBJ2-2, the full variable domain reads DAMVIQNPRYQVTQFGKPVTLSCSQTLNHNVMYWYQQKSSQAPKLLFHYYDKDFNNEADTPDNFQSRRPNTSFCFLDIRSPGLGDTAMYLCATSNPGQGFTGELFFGEGSRLTVL.

The chain recombines TRBV25-1 with TRBJ1-5; D unclear. CDR3 length equals 8 residues. The ends were cut back, 8 bases at V and 10 bases at J, with 3 bases in the middle. In germline, CDR1 is MGHDK, CDR2 SYGVNS. The CDR3 region has the DNA TGTGCCAGCCCCCCCCAGCATTTT. This codes for CASPPQHF.

The chain uses TRBV2 and TRBJ1-2; 8 positions agree with TRBD1. This CDR3 has 16 amino acids. With V trimmed by 0 bases and J by 7 bases, 10 bases remained unmatched. CDR1 and CDR2 (germline): SNHLY, FYNNEI. CDR3: CASSEALPGRGPGYTF. The DNA of the CDR3 is TGTGCCAGCAGTGAAGCGCTTCCCGGCAGGGGGCCTGGCTACACCTTC.

The V gene is TRBV4-1, the J gene TRBJ2-7; a possible D gene is TRBD1 (6 bases). Between the trimmed V and J ends, which lost 1 base and 4 bases, there was a span of 14 bases. Germline V gives CDR1 MGHRA, CDR2 YSYEKL. CDR3 size: 15 residues. The CDR3 nucleotides are TGCGCCAGCAGCCAAGTGGGCAGGGGTTTATACGAGCAGTACTTC. Translating it yields CASSQVGRGLYEQYF.

J is TRBJ2-7 and V is TRBV21-1; TRBD1 was called by the table and not checked on the DNA. TRBV21-1 is a documented pseudogene. The CDR3 loop spans 15 amino acids. CDR3 sequence reads: CASSKAPRALYEQYV. The CDR3 nucleotides are TGTGCCAGCAGCAAAGCGCCCAGGGCTCTATACGAGCAGTACGTC.

The V gene is TRBV5-1, the J gene TRBJ1-2, with no clear D. V gave up 0 bases and J gave up 8 bases, with 14 bases separating them. Germline assignment: CDR1 SGHRS and CDR2 YFSETQ. The CDR3 consists of 14 residues. DNA of the CDR3: TGCGCCAGCAGCTTGGGTGGCTCCCCTCGGGGCTACACCTTC. Encoded protein: CASSLGGSPRGYTF.

This clone was observed a handful of times. The chain uses TRBV30 and TRBJ1-5; D gene uncertain. Germline V lookup: CDR1 GTSNPN, CDR2 SVGIG (reference sequence). Trimming shortened V by 0 bases and J by 6 bases, and 15 bases separated the two germline ends. The CDR3 loop spans 15 amino acids. The CDR3, as DNA: TGTGCCTGGAGTGTAAAGGGCCTAAGGGTTCAGCCCCAGCATTTT. It codes for CAWSVKGLRVQPQHF. Using reference TRBV30 and TRBJ1-5 for the parts outside the CDR3, the full variable domain is SQTIHQWPATLVQPVGSPLSLECTVEGTSNPNLYWYRQAAGRGLQLLFYSVGIGQISSEVPQNLSASRPQDRQFILSSKKLLLSDSGFYLCAWSVKGLRVQPQHFGDGTRLSIL.

V gene TRBV7-2 combines with J gene TRBJ1-5; unclear D gene. Germline V gene data show CDR1 as SGHTA and CDR2 as FQGNSA. V dropped 1 base and J dropped 5 bases, with 9 bases sitting between them. This CDR3 is built from 14 residues. The CDR3 region has the DNA TGTGCCAGCAGCTTAGTATGGATCGATCAGCCCCAGCATTTT. Its translation is CASSLVWIDQPQHF. The full variable domain, in which reference TRBV7-2 and TRBJ1-5 provide the parts outside the CDR3, is GAGVSQSPSNKVTEKGKDVELRCDPISGHTALYWYRQSLGQGLEFLIYFQGNSAPDKSGLPSDRFSAERTGGSVSTLTIQRTQQEDSAVYLCASSLVWIDQPQHFGDGTRLSIL.

The rearrangement uses TRBV7-8 and TRBJ1-1; 7 nucleotides match TRBD1. This CDR3 contains 15 residues. The J segment lost 6 bases and the V segment lost 1 base, leaving 8 bases of the junction unmatched. Per the germline V gene, CDR1 is SGHVS and CDR2 is FQNEAQ. The CDR3 spells CASSLVPGGEAEAFF. CDR3 DNA sequence: TGTGCCAGCAGCTTAGTCCCAGGGGGGGAGGCTGAAGCTTTCTTT.

This clone was counted a single time. The chain joins TRBV11-2 to TRBJ1-1, with D perhaps matching TRBD1 (5 bases). Trimming cost V 5 bases and J 0 bases, with 7 bases left between them. Per the germline V gene, CDR1 is SGHAT and CDR2 is FQNNGV. CDR3 length: 13 residues. In DNA form, the CDR3 reads TGTGCCAGCAGCCCGACAGTGAACACTGAAGCTTTCTTT. Translation gives CASSPTVNTEAFF. The whole variable domain, remainder taken from reference TRBV11-2 and TRBJ1-1, is EAGVAQSPRYKIIEKRQSVAFWCNPISGHATLYWYQQILGQGPKLLIQFQNNGVVDDSQLPKDRFSAERLKGVDSTLKIQPAKLEDSAVYLCASSPTVNTEAFFGQGTRLTVV.